A selection of T cell receptor beta chains follows, all from one sample in a study of blood T cell repertoires in COVID-19. Using immunoSEQ multiplex PCR, the repertoire was profiled, and TCRdb retains in-frame clones only, with some absent. The sample holds approximately 100,000 clones, around 79% seen once. The specimen sequenced was peripheral blood. The receptors stem from a man between 65 and 85 years old with active or convalescent COVID-19. Each CDR3 is given without its conserved first and last residue.

v_call cdr3_aa
TRBV4-1 ASSQSLGGAKGANVLT
TRBV24-1 ATTGTSARNQPQH
TRBV6-1 ASSDQWTEAF
TRBV11-3 ASSFKYEQY
TRBV5-1 ASSPSGTSGRGYTGELF
TRBV12-3/TRBV12-4 ASSLSGGTEAF
TRBV28 ASSSQGFGNQPQH
TRBV19 ASSRTGGSGNTIY
TRBV5-6 ASTQQGSQDGYT
TRBV19 ASKQGLMNTEAF
TRBV19 ASRTAPSGELF
TRBV5-6 ASSLASSAGEAF
TRBV5-1 ASSPGGTSGYEQY
TRBV4-2 ASSSGYMNTEAF
TRBV7-9 ASSPGGGRDSGNTIY
TRBV4-1 ASSQDIAGGYEQY
TRBV6-5 ASSYGTGDQPQH
TRBV27 ASSLRGMVGYT
TRBV5-4 ASSTLAGGPWAKNIQY
TRBV3-1/TRBV3-2 ASTHDSSYEQY
TRBV6-5 AIVQGPYSNQPQH
TRBV3-1/TRBV3-2 ASSRSGVNYGYT
TRBV5-5 ASSLGGSVKTYEQY